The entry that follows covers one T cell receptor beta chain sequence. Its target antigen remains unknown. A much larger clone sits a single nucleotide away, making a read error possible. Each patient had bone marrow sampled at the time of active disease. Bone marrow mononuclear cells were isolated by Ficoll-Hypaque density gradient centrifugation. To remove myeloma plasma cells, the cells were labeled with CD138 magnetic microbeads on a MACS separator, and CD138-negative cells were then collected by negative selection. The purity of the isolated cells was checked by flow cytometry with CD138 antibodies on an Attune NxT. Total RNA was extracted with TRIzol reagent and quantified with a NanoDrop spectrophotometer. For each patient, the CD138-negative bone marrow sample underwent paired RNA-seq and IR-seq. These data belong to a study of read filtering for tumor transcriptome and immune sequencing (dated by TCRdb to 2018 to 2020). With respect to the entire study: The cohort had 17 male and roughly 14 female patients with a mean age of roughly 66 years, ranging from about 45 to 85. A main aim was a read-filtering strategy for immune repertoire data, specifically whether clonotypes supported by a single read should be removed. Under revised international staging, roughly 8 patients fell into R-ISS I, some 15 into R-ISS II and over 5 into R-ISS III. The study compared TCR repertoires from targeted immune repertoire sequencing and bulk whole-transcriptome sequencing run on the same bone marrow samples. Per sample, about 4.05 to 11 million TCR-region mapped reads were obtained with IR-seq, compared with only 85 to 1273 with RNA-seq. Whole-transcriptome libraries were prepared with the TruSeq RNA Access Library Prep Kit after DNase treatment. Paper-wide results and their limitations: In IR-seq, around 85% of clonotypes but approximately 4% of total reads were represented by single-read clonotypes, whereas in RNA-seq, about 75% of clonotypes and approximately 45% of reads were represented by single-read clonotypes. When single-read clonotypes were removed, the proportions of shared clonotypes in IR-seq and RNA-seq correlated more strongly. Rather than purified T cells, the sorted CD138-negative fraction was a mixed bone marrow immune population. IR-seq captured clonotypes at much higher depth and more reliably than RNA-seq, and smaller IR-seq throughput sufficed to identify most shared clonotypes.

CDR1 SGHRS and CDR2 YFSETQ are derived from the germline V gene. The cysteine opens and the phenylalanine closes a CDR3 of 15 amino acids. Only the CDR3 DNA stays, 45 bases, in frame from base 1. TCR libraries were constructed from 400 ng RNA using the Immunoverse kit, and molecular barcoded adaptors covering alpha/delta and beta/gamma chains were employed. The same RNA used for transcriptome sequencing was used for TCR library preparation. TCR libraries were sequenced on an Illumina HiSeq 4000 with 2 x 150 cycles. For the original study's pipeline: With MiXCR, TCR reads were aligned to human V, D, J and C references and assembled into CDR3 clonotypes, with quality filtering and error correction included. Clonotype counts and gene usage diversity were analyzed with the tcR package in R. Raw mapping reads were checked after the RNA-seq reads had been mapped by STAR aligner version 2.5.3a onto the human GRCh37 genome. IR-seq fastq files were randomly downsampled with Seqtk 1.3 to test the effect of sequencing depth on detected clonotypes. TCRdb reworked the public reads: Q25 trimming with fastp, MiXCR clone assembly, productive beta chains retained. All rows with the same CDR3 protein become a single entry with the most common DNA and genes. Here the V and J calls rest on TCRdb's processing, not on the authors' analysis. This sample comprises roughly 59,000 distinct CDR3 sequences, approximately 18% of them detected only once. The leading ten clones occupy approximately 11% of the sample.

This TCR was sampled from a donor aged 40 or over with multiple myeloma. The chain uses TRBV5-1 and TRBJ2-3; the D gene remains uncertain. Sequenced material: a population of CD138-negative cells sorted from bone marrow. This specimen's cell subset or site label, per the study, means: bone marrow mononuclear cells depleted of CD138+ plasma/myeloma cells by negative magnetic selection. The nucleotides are TGCGTCAGCAGCAGCTCACTGGGGTCAACAGATACGCAGTATTTT. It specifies CVSSSSLGSTDTQYF.